Below, one TCR beta chain is given with its context. The antigen is undetermined. TCRdb ran MiXCR on the reads and lists one entry per CDR3 protein. Of about 440,000 distinct CDR3 sequences in the sample, under 40% were seen once. The data originate from a study of T cell repertoires in cytomegalovirus infection. Study-level background: Public TCR beta signatures marked donors with CMV infection and the matching HLA. Whole-study results and caveats: HLA-C-restricted CMV clonotypes gave the most frequent clonotype in two of eight donors.

Sequencing input: PBMCs. The clonotype was recovered from a human donor in good health (CMV status not recorded). Some clones in this sample may be carry-over from other donors' samples.

CDR3 protein: CATTTGGTEQFF. The DNA of the CDR3 is TGTGCCACCACAACAGGGGGGACAGAGCAGTTCTTC. J is TRBJ2-1 and V is TRBV6-1, with 8 bases matching TRBD1. Germline values: CDR1 MNHNS, CDR2 SASEGT. With V trimmed by 10 bases and J by 10 bases, 9 bases remained unmatched. The CDR3 covers 12 residues.